This T cell receptor beta chain is from a study of T cells in Graves' hyperthyroidism and ophthalmopathy. This clonotype turned up a few times. V was clipped by 0 bases and J by 6 bases, with 8 bases between them. The germline gives CDR1 MNHNY, CDR2 SVGAGI (reference sequence). The CDR3 is made up of 14 amino acids. The CDR3 regions of TCR beta were amplified from RNA transcripts. The HTBI primer set drove a first-round RT-PCR of the TCR CDR3. TCRdb re-called the multiplex PCR reads through MiXCR, storing one row per CDR3 protein. The sample contains approximately 590,000 distinct CDR3 sequences, approximately 14% of which appear only once. It was considered stable Graves' hyperthyroidism when ophthalmopathy did not progress within 18 months. The study enrolled patients aged 18 to 65 with newly diagnosed hyperthyroidism of under 2 months' duration. Based on clinical symptoms, serum thyroxine and TRAb, thyroid ultrasound and orbital computed tomography, diagnoses were reached.

This TCR came from a woman in her twenties or thirties with Graves' hyperthyroidism. The J gene is TRBJ2-2, the V gene TRBV6-6; D is unclear. The sample consisted of blood. CDR3 nucleotide sequence: TGTGCCAGCAGTTACTCGAGGACCTCCGGGGAGCTGTTTTTT. It specifies CASSYSRTSGELFF.